A selection of T cell receptor beta chains follows, all from one sample in a study of shared clonotypes between healthy human individuals. Some clones are missing from TCRdb's copy, which holds only in-frame ones; the method was immunoSEQ multiplex PCR. Of millions of clones in the sample, about 94% were seen once. Input material: naive CD8+ T cells sorted from blood. Receptor source: a man between 18 and 29 years old in good health. CDR3s include the opening cysteine and the closing phenylalanine or tryptophan. The D gene is left open where the match is weak. Not all rows give a size; the values are once, few, many and, for expanded clones, a class.

NA	NA	TRBJ2-2	TRBV6-5	TGTGCCAGCAGTTACCTGACGGCGAACACCGGGGAGCTGTTTTTT	CASSYLTANTGELFF
NA	NA	TRBJ2-7	TRBV9	TGTGCCAGCAGCGGCCAGGGGAACGAGCAGTACTTC	CASSGQGNEQYF
TRBD1	NA	TRBJ1-1	TRBV7-3	TGTGCCAGCAGCTTAGGTCAGGGGGCGAGCACTGAAGCTTTCTTT	CASSLGQGASTEAFF
NA	NA	TRBJ2-1	TRBV5-1	TGCGCCAGCAGCTTGAGCCAGGGAGGCGACCTGGCCTATGAGCAGTTCTTC	CASSLSQGGDLAYEQFF
NA	NA	TRBJ2-7	TRBV5-3	TGTGCCAGAAGCCCCTCCCGGCGCCCGCGGGAGCAGTACTTC	CARSPSRRPREQYF
NA	NA	TRBJ2-3	TRBV9	TGTGCCAGCAGTGGCTGGGGAGATACGCAGTATTTT	CASSGWGDTQYF
NA	NA	TRBJ1-6	TRBV27	TGTGCCAGCACCTGGGGGGGATCAAATTCACCCCTCCACTTT	CASTWGGSNSPLHF
NA	NA	TRBJ1-6	TRBV15	TGTGCCACCAGCAGAGAAGAAGGCGAATCACCCCTCCACTTT	CATSREEGESPLHF
NA	NA	TRBJ1-1	TRBV27	TGTGCCAGCAGTTTAAGGGCTCATGGTCACACTGAAGCTTTCTTT	CASSLRAHGHTEAFF
TRBD1	NA	TRBJ2-7	TRBV19	TGTGCCAGTAGTGTGGACAGGGGCTACGAGCAGTACTTC	CASSVDRGYEQYF
NA	once	TRBJ1-4	TRBV2	TGTGCCAGCAGTGACTGGGGGCCCAATGAAAAACTGTTTTTT	CASSDWGPNEKLFF
NA	NA	TRBJ2-2	TRBV9	TGTGCCAGCAGCGTAGGCTTGAACACCGGGGAGCTGTTTTTT	CASSVGLNTGELFF
NA	once	TRBJ2-5	TRBV5-5	TGTGCCAGCAGCTTGATAGACACAAACCAAGAGACCCAGTACTTC	CASSLIDTNQETQYF
NA	NA	TRBJ1-1	TRBV23-1	TGCGCCAGCAGTCAAGGACAGCCCCAAAGAACAGGCACTGAAGCTTTCTTT	CASSQGQPQRTGTEAFF
NA	NA	TRBJ2-2	TRBV4-3	TGCGCCAGCAGCCAAAATAGCGCCGGGGAGCTGTTTTTT	CASSQNSAGELFF
NA	once	TRBJ2-7	TRBV19	TGTGCCAGTAGTATAGACGTCGAATCCTACGAGCAGTACTTC	CASSIDVESYEQYF
NA	NA	TRBJ1-1	TRBV30	TGTGCCTTCACGGATAGGAACACTGAAGCTTTCTTT	CAFTDRNTEAFF
TRBD1	NA	TRBJ2-7	TRBV7-9	TGTGCCGGGGACAGGGTAATCGACGAGCAGTACTTC	CAGDRVIDEQYF
NA	NA	TRBJ1-3	TRBV28	TGTGCCAGCAATACCGACAGCTTCTCTGGAAACACCATATATTTT	CASNTDSFSGNTIYF
NA	NA	TRBJ2-7	TRBV15	TGTGCCACCAGCAGAGTGGGGGGAGACTTTAACGAGCAGTACTTC	CATSRVGGDFNEQYF
TRBD1	NA	TRBJ1-4	TRBV2	TGTGCCAGCAGGGGGACAGAAGCAACTAATGAAAAACTGTTTTTT	CASRGTEATNEKLFF
NA	once	TRBJ2-2	TRBV30	TGTGCCTTCAACACGAACACCGGGGAGCTGTTTTTT	CAFNTNTGELFF
TRBD2	NA	TRBJ2-1	TRBV7-9	TGTGCCAGCAGCTTAGGGAGCGGGGGCAAGGATGAGCAGTTCTTC	CASSLGSGGKDEQFF
TRBD1	few	TRBJ2-7	TRBV19	TGTGCCAGATCCGACCGACAGGGTCCCGAGCAGTACTTC	CARSDRQGPEQYF
TRBD2	NA	TRBJ2-3	TRBV28	TGTGCCAGCAGCTCAGGGGGTAGCGGGGGTCAGGCAGATACGCAGTATTTT	CASSSGGSGGQADTQYF
TRBD2	NA	TRBJ2-1	TRBV13	TGTGCCAGCAGCTCCCTTGAGGGACTAGCGGGGGGTTACTACAATGAGCAGTTCTTC	CASSSLEGLAGGYYNEQFF
NA	NA	TRBJ2-7	TRBV27	TGTGCCAGCAGTTCTGGTCGGGGATCCTACGAGCAGTACTTC	CASSSGRGSYEQYF
NA	once	TRBJ1-6	TRBV5-6	TGTGCCAGCAGCTTAAGGCTTGAAGGGACGGTCGGTTCACCCCTCCACTTT	CASSLRLEGTVGSPLHF
NA	NA	TRBJ2-3	TRBV11-2	TGTGCCAGCAGCTTAGGGTGGGGGACCCCAGATACGCAGTATTTT	CASSLGWGTPDTQYF
NA	NA	TRBJ2-1	TRBV9	TGTGCCAGCAGCGTAGTAGGGGGTGAGCAGTTCTTC	CASSVVGGEQFF
TRBD1	once	TRBJ1-4	TRBV7-9	TGTGCCAGCAGCTCGACAGGGGCCCCGAATGAAAAACTGTTTTTT	CASSSTGAPNEKLFF
TRBD1	NA	TRBJ2-7	TRBV6-1	TGTGCCAGCAGTGAAATCGGGACAGCCGCCTACGAGCAGTACTTC	CASSEIGTAAYEQYF
NA	NA	TRBJ1-1	TRBV5-6	TGTGCCAGCAGCTTATGGGTGGGGGAAGCTTTCTTT	CASSLWVGEAFF
NA	once	TRBJ1-3	TRBV7-9	TGTGCCAGCAGCCGATCCGAGAGCTCTGGAAACACCATATATTTT	CASSRSESSGNTIYF
NA	NA	TRBJ2-7	TRBV30	TGTGCCTGGAGTGTTAAGGGGTGGCACGAGCAGTACTTC	CAWSVKGWHEQYF
NA	NA	TRBJ2-2	TRBV7-7	TGTGCTAGCAGCTTAGATCTGAACACCGGGGAGCTGTTTTTT	CASSLDLNTGELFF
NA	once	TRBJ1-2	TRBV27	TGTGCCAGCAGTTTTACCGGGACGGCTAATGGCTACACCTTC	CASSFTGTANGYTF
NA	few	TRBJ1-6	TRBV5-6	TGTGCCAGCAACATCCAACAGACGGATTCACCCCTCCACTTT	CASNIQQTDSPLHF
NA	NA	TRBJ2-2	TRBV5-8	TGTGCCAGCAGCTCCGACCTGTATAGCACCGGGGAGCTGTTTTTT	CASSSDLYSTGELFF
TRBD1	NA	TRBJ2-7	TRBV19	TGTGCCAGTAGTGAGACAGGGGTCTACGAGCAGTACTTC	CASSETGVYEQYF
NA	NA	TRBJ2-7	TRBV27	TGTGCCAGCACCCCTTCCCTCGGGGCTACCTCCTACGAGCAGTACTTC	CASTPSLGATSYEQYF
NA	NA	TRBJ2-7	TRBV9	TGTGCCAGCAGCGAGGGAGGGGGCGGTTACGAGCAGTACTTC	CASSEGGGGYEQYF
NA	NA	TRBJ1-5	TRBV2	TGTGCCAGCATGAAGGCAGGAACAACGCCCCAGCATTTT	CASMKAGTTPQHF
NA	NA	TRBJ1-4	TRBV7-9	TGTGCCAGCAGAATGACAAATAATAATGAAAAACTGTTTTTT	CASRMTNNNEKLFF
TRBD1	NA	TRBJ2-5	TRBV7-3	TGTGCCAGCAGCCCAGAGGGGGCGGAGACCCAGTACTTC	CASSPEGAETQYF
NA	NA	TRBJ1-1	TRBV7-8	TGTGCCAGCAGCTTAGCGTTTGGTTGGGAAGGGGAGGTTGAGTGGGAAGCTTTCTTT	CASSLAFGWEGEVEWEAFF
NA	NA	TRBJ2-2	TRBV19	TGTGCCAGTAGTCAGGGGACCGGGGAGCTGTTTTTT	CASSQGTGELFF
TRBD2	NA	TRBJ2-7	TRBV2	TGTGCCAGCAGGCGGGAGGGGTACGAGCAGTACTTC	CASRREGYEQYF
NA	NA	TRBJ2-2	TRBV28	TGTGCCAGCCACCCAGGACAGAACACCGGGGAGCTGTTTTTT	CASHPGQNTGELFF
TRBD2	NA	TRBJ2-3	TRBV29-1	TGCAGCGTTGATGAGACTAGCGGATCAGGAACGCAGTATTTT	CSVDETSGSGTQYF
TRBD2	NA	TRBJ2-1	TRBV7-6	TGTGCCAGCAGCCCCTTCAGTCCGGGAGGGCCCGACAATGAGCAGTTCTTC	CASSPFSPGGPDNEQFF